The following is a T cell receptor beta chain sequence with its context. In the authors' methods: Reference gene primer amplification in the assay estimated nucleated cell counts. Sequencing was performed with immunoSEQ multiplex PCR; in TCRdb, only in-frame clones are kept and a portion is missing. The D gene and trimming were derived from the DNA, and the V and J assignments and clone size from that table. The sample includes a few hundred thousand clones, roughly 88% of them seen just once. This sample stems from a study of blood T cell repertoires in COVID-19. On the study more broadly: Collection of acute and convalescent COVID-19 samples took place in the United States, Italy and Spain. T cells, B-cell-depleted T cells, or PBMCs supplied cDNA or gDNA.

This CDR3 is 15 amino acids long. Between the trimmed V and J ends, which lost 4 bases and 1 base, there was a span of 11 bases. The germline V gene has CDR1 MDHEN and CDR2 SYDVKM. The TCR sequence derives from a woman in her 30s who had recovered from COVID-19. The chain has TRBV28 and TRBJ1-3; possibly TRBD1 for D (6 bases). Sequencing input: peripheral blood. The CDR3 spells CASSSVQGSGNTIYF. The CDR3 nucleotides are TGTGCCAGCAGTTCAGTACAGGGATCTGGAAACACCATATATTTT.